Listed here are 24 T cell receptor beta chains from one sample, sequenced in a study of blood T cells in healthy people across ages. Then a second PCR, running roughly 7 to 11 cycles, was carried out with a sample-barcoded 5' primer and a J-beta primer mix. Using its own MiXCR run on the 5' RACE reads, TCRdb lists one record per CDR3 protein. This table holds approximately 1,100,000 distinct CDR3 sequences, 40% to 55% found once. Sequenced: blood. These receptors originate from a woman aged 55-70 years in good health.

With respect to this clonotype: A single base separates this from a much larger clone, so it may be a read error. This chain uses TRBV5-1 with TRBJ2-1, with a weak D call TRBD1 (6 bases). Trimming took off 4 bases at V and 0 bases at J, with 11 bases between the two ends. CDR3 length equals 15 residues. Germline assignment: CDR1 SGHRS and CDR2 YFSETQ. CDR3 coding DNA: TGCGCCAGCAGCCCAGGGGCCCCCTCCTACAATGAGCAGTTCTTC. Protein sequence: CASSPGAPSYNEQFF.

The chain carries TRBV5-6 and TRBJ2-3; 7 nucleotides agree with TRBD2. This CDR3 comprises 16 residues. Per germline, CDR1 SGHDT and CDR2 YYEEEE. V dropped 4 bases and J dropped 0; count of bases not matched to a gene: 8. The CDR3 DNA reads as TGTGCCAGCAGCGTTAGACCGGGACTAAGCACAGATACGCAGTATTTT. It codes for CASSVRPGLSTDTQYF.

V gene TRBV21-1 combines with J gene TRBJ1-2; the D call TRBD1 from the table was never checked on the DNA. TRBV21-1 is reported as a pseudogene. The CDR3 covers 15 residues. The CDR3 protein is CASSRGTGNVDGYTF. The DNA of the CDR3 is TGTGCCAGCAGCAGGGGAACAGGGAACGTGGATGGCTACACCTTC.

The chain couples TRBV9 to TRBJ2-1; TRBD2 matches 10 bases. The CDR3 contains 20 residues. V shed 0 bases, J shed 0 bases, and the junction held 12 bases outside the gene matches. Germline V lookup: CDR1 SGDLS, CDR2 YYNGEE. Here the CDR3 DNA reads TGTGCCAGCAGCGTAGGTCCGAGAGCGGGGGGGCCCAGCTCCTACAATGAGCAGTTCTTC. Translation gives CASSVGPRAGGPSSYNEQFF.

The chain couples TRBV29-1 to TRBJ2-1; 8 bases align to TRBD2. The J call may be incorrect, as the DNA end agrees better with TRBJ2-7. The CDR3 is 15 amino acids. Looked up from germline, CDR1 is SQVTM and CDR2 is ANQGSEA. In DNA, the CDR3 is TGCAGCGTTGTGGCGGGAGGATTTTCCTACAATGAGCAGTACTTC. Protein sequence: CSVVAGGFSYNEQYF.

This clonotype has more than one count but fewer than ten. V gene TRBV15 combines with J gene TRBJ2-7; D remains ambiguous. V shed 0 bases and J shed 6 bases, with 9 bases lying between them. The germline gives CDR1 LNHNV, CDR2 YYDKDF (reference sequence). The CDR3 sequence is 13 residues long. CDR3 nucleotide sequence: TGTGCCACCAGCAGAGATCCCACCGGCGAGCAGTACTTC. This gives the protein CATSRDPTGEQYF.

This chain connects TRBV7-9 to TRBJ2-5, with 8 bases aligning to TRBD1. V was pared by 3 bases and J by 4 bases, with 7 bases of the junction left unmatched. Germline CDR1 and CDR2: SEHNR and FQNEAQ (reference sequence). The CDR3 spans 15 residues. The CDR3 DNA is TGTGCCAGCAGCTTCTCGACAGGGGAAAGAGAGACCCAGTACTTC. This sequence encodes CASSFSTGERETQYF.

The chain uses TRBV19 and TRBJ2-3; D might be TRBD1 (6 bases). The CDR3 runs 14 residues. Germline CDR1 LNHDA, CDR2 SQIVND (reference sequence). The V end was cut by 4 bases, the J end by 4 bases, with 12 bases between. CDR3 region: CASSTRQDPDTQYF. The CDR3, as DNA: TGTGCCAGTAGTACCCGACAGGATCCAGATACGCAGTATTTT.

This sequence joins TRBV6-5 and TRBJ1-2, with 9 bases aligning to TRBD1. The length of the CDR3 is 16 residues. J was trimmed by 4 bases and V by 5 bases; bases with no gene match: 11. Looked up from germline, CDR1 is MNHEY and CDR2 is SVGAGI. The CDR3 sequence is CASSDPGQGFGYGYTF. CDR3 coding DNA: TGTGCCAGCAGTGATCCGGGACAGGGATTTGGCTATGGCTACACCTTC.

Of note for this clonotype: Germline is not matched at one junction end, which may reflect a read error. V and J are TRBV19 and TRBJ2-6; D is possibly TRBD1 or TRBD2 (5 bases each). In germline, CDR1 is LNHDA, CDR2 SQIVND (reference sequence). This CDR3 contains 16 residues. The CDR3 DNA follows: TGTGCCAGCGGGGAGACAGTAAACTCTGGGGTCAACGTCCTGACTTTC. Encoded protein: CASGETVNSGVNVLTF.

The chain has TRBV4-2 and TRBJ2-6; TRBD1 matches 7 bases. V lost 7 bases, J lost 2 bases, and 11 bases stayed unmatched. The CDR3 is 17 amino acids. CDR1 and CDR2 from the germline V gene are LGHNA and YNFKEQ. The CDR3 protein is CASTPLTGNPGANVLTF. DNA of the CDR3: TGTGCCAGCACCCCTCTGACAGGGAACCCTGGGGCCAACGTCCTGACTTTC.

The chain uses TRBV5-1 and TRBJ2-5; the D gene is possibly TRBD1 (5 bases). Germline V CDR1 and CDR2: SGHRS, YFSETQ. This CDR3 has 14 amino acids. V dropped 4 bases and J dropped 0 bases, with 10 bases sitting between them. CDR3 region: CASSVQDHQETQYF. As DNA, the CDR3 is TGCGCCAGCAGCGTACAGGACCACCAAGAGACCCAGTACTTC.

The chain has TRBV13 and TRBJ2-2, with a possible D match to TRBD2 (6 bases). Trimming took off 5 bases at V and 4 bases at J, with 14 bases between the two ends. This CDR3 is 15 amino acids long. From germline, CDR1 is PRHDT and CDR2 FYEKMQ (reference sequence). DNA of the CDR3: TGTGCCAGCAGCCCCTGGGGAGGAGGCACCGGGGAGCTGTTTTTT. It yields the protein CASSPWGGGTGELFF. The full variable domain, in which reference TRBV13 and TRBJ2-2 provide the parts outside the CDR3, is AAGVIQSPRHLIKEKRETATLKCYPIPRHDTVYWYQQGPGQDPQFLISFYEKMQSDKGSIPDRFSAQQFSDYHSELNMSSLELGDSALYFCASSPWGGGTGELFFGEGSRLTVL.

The CDR3 region has the DNA TGCAGTGCTAAGGTAGACCCCGGGACTAGCGGCATCCGGGGGCAGTACTTC. Its translation is CSAKVDPGTSGIRGQYF. The rearrangement uses TRBV20-1 and TRBJ2-4; TRBD2 matches 11 bases. The CDR3 runs to 17 residues. Germline CDR1 is DFQATT and CDR2 is SNEGSKA (reference sequence). Losses at the gene ends were 4 bases for V and 13 bases for J; bases not matched to a gene: 21.

The gene calls are TRBV12-3 or TRBV12-4 and TRBJ1-1; D ambiguous. This CDR3 is 12 amino acids long. The V and J ends lost 6 bases and 7 bases respectively, with 12 bases between them. The CDR3 here is CASSRGVLEAFF. For the CDR3, the DNA is TGTGCCAGCAGCCGGGGAGTCCTTGAAGCTTTCTTT.

The V gene is TRBV20-1, the J gene TRBJ2-5; a possible D gene is TRBD2 (5 bases). The CDR3 covers 14 residues. The germline gives CDR1 DFQATT, CDR2 SNEGSKA (reference sequence). Trimming cost V 1 base and J 8 bases, with 17 bases left between them. Here the CDR3 reads CSARVRRAWDTQYF. Here the CDR3 DNA reads TGCAGTGCTAGAGTGAGGCGGGCCTGGGATACCCAGTACTTC.

This clonotype occurred a few times. This chain's CDR3 is CASSQDSRTSGGGNIQYF. The CDR3 region has the DNA TGTGCCAGCAGCCAAGATAGTCGCACTAGCGGGGGAGGGAACATTCAGTACTTC. The rearrangement joins TRBV4-2 to TRBJ2-4; 11 bases are shared with TRBD2. This CDR3 region has 18 residues. Per the germline V gene, CDR1 is LGHNA and CDR2 is YNFKEQ. The trim removed 0 bases at V and 7 bases at J, leaving 11 bases unmatched.

The chain combines TRBV6-5 with TRBJ1-6, with D possibly matching TRBD1 (6 bases). The CDR3 is 13 amino acids. Trimming cost V 8 bases and J 6 bases, with 11 bases left between them. Germline V CDR1 and CDR2: MNHEY, SVGAGI. CDR3 sequence (DNA): TGTGCCAGCCAAAAGGGGGGTAATTCACCCCTCCACTTT. The encoded protein is CASQKGGNSPLHF.

Turning to this clonotype: The junction and the germline gene differ at one end; a read error may be behind it. V and J are TRBV7-2 and TRBJ2-1; D unclear. The CDR3 is 11 amino acids. Looked up from germline, CDR1 is SGHTA and CDR2 is FQGNSA. CDR3 loop: CAGSVYNEQFF. The CDR3 nucleotides are TGTGCCGGCAGCGTTTACAATGAGCAGTTCTTC.

This clonotype was detected only once. The rearrangement uses TRBV4-1 and TRBJ2-1, with 9 bases that match TRBD2. The CDR3 length is 13 residues. V lost 5 bases, J lost 10 bases, and 6 bases stayed unmatched. The germline CDR1 and CDR2 sequences are MGHRA and YSYEKL. Written as DNA, the CDR3 is TGCGCCAGCAGCGTGACTAGCGGCTACGAGCAGTTCTTC. The encoded protein is CASSVTSGYEQFF.

The V call is TRBV15, the J call TRBJ2-3; 9 bases are shared with TRBD1. This CDR3 comprises 16 residues. V lost 0 bases to trimming and J lost 4 bases; unmatched junction nucleotides: 5. The germline gives CDR1 LNHNV, CDR2 YYDKDF (reference sequence). CDR3 DNA sequence: TGTGCCACCAGCAGAGATGGGACAGGGCTTGCAGATACGCAGTATTTT. Translation: CATSRDGTGLADTQYF.

The rearrangement links TRBV27 to TRBJ2-2, with D uncertain. This CDR3 region has 12 residues. Trimming shortened V by 5 bases and J by 6 bases, and 7 bases separated the two germline ends. Germline assignment: CDR1 MNHEY and CDR2 SMNVEV (reference sequence). In nucleotides, the CDR3 is TGTGCCAGCAGTCCATGGGCCGGGGAGCTGTTTTTT. Translation gives CASSPWAGELFF.

Comment on this clonotype: One end of the junction is discordant with germline, which a read error may explain. CDR3: CTSSRRLVGGPTDTQYF. The CDR3 DNA sequence: TGTACCAGCAGCCGGAGGTTAGTGGGAGGGCCTACCGATACGCAGTATTTT. The chain uses TRBV4-2 and TRBJ2-3; 7 bases map to TRBD2. This CDR3 contains 17 residues. Germline V lookup: CDR1 LGHNA, CDR2 YNFKEQ.

The gene calls are TRBV20-1 and TRBJ2-5, with 7 bases matching TRBD2. The tail of the sequence fits TRBJ2-7 better, so the J call may be wrong. The germline V gene has CDR1 DFQATT and CDR2 SNEGSKA (reference sequence). The CDR3 has 15 amino acids. The CDR3 bases are TGCAGTGCTACCCCCGGGACTACGGATATCAACGAGCAGTACTTC. Protein: CSATPGTTDINEQYF.